Listed here are 3 T cell receptor beta chains from one sample, sequenced in a study of blood T cells in healthy people across ages. Primers used in a second PCR of about 6 to 12 cycles were a sample-barcoded 5' primer and a J-beta primer mix. TCRdb fed the 5' RACE reads into MiXCR, producing one record per CDR3 protein. Among about 1.6 million distinct CDR3 sequences listed, around 36% were seen once. Sequences were obtained from blood. These receptor sequences come from a woman in her twenties or thirties in good health.

This clonotype was seen more than once but under ten times. The rearrangement joins TRBV24-1 to TRBJ2-7; TRBD1 matches 8 bases. In germline, CDR1 is KGHDR, CDR2 SFDVKD. V was pared by 2 bases and J by 4 bases, with 9 bases of the junction left unmatched. The CDR3 has 16 amino acids. Here the CDR3 reads CATSDSGLGQAYEQYF. The DNA of the CDR3 is TGTGCCACCAGTGATTCCGGCCTGGGACAGGCGTACGAGCAGTACTTC.

Turning to this clonotype: A much larger clone lies a single base off, so this may be a read error. This rearrangement joins TRBV28 to TRBJ2-1, with a tentative D call TRBD1 (5 bases). Germline CDR1 reads MDHEN; CDR2 reads SYDVKM. The CDR3 is 14 amino acids. Trimming left V 4 bases short and J 1 base short, with 8 bases between. The CDR3 protein is CASSSDKSYNEQFF. CDR3 DNA: TGTGCCAGCAGTTCGGACAAGTCCTACAATGAGCAGTTCTTC.

This clonotype occurred a few times. The chain links TRBV7-3 to TRBJ2-1; 14 bases are shared with TRBD2. Germline CDR1 reads SGHTA; CDR2 reads FQGTGA. V dropped 1 base and J dropped 0; count of bases not matched to a gene: 8. The length of the CDR3 is 20 residues. The CDR3: CASSLSSGTSGRDSYNEQFF. The CDR3 region has the DNA TGTGCCAGCAGCTTAAGCTCTGGGACTAGCGGGAGAGACTCCTACAATGAGCAGTTCTTC.